This T cell receptor (beta chain) was observed in a study of T cell responses to AZD1222 COVID-19 vaccine. The study's findings and limits: The donor group comprised mostly white British people and more females; the analysis possibly underestimated clonal diversity. Breadth and depth of Spike-specific TCRs rose after two AZD1222 doses.

Note on this clone: Its antigen remains unidentified.

Method: immunoSEQ multiplex PCR; TCRdb's copy keeps in-frame clones and lacks some. The sample lists approximately 35,000 clones, 80% to 90% occurring once. The CDR3 is 17 amino acids. The clonotype comes from an adult who received the AZD1222 COVID-19 vaccine. V and J are TRBV21-1 and TRBJ1-2; the table's D call TRBD1 went unverified against the DNA. TRBV21-1 is a known pseudogene. Material: peripheral blood, obtained 28 days after the second AZD1222 dose. DNA of the CDR3: TGTGCCAGCAGCAAAATAAAGAGACAGCTTCTTAACTATGGCTACACCTTC. Amino acid sequence: CASSKIKRQLLNYGYTF.